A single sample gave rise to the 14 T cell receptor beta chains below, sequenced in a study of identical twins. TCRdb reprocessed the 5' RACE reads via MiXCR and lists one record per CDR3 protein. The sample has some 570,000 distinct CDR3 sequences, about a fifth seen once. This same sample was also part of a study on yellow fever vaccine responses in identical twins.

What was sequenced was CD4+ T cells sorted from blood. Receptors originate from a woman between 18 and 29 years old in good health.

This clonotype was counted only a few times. CDR3 nucleotide sequence: TGTGCCAGCAGCTCACGACAGGGGTGGTGGGACACTGAAGCTTTCTTT. This gives the protein CASSSRQGWWDTEAFF. The chain combines TRBV5-5 with TRBJ1-1, with 8 bases aligning to TRBD1. There are 16 residues in the CDR3. The germline CDR1 and CDR2 sequences are SGHKS and YYEKEE (reference sequence). V dropped 3 bases and J dropped 3; count of bases not matched to a gene: 10.

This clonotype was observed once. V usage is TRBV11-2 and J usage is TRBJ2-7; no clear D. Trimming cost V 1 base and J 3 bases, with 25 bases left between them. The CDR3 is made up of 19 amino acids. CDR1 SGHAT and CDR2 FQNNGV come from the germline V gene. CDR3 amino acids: CASSLGFFIPPSKDYEQYV. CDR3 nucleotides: TGTGCCAGCAGCTTAGGGTTTTTTATCCCACCTTCTAAAGACTACGAGCAGTACGTC.

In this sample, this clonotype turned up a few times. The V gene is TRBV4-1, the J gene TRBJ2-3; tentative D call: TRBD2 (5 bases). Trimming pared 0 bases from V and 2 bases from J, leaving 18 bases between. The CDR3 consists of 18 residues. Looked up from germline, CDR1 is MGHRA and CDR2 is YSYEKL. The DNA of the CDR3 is TGCGCCAGCAGCCAAGATGCCCTCGGGATGAGGGCCACAGATACGCAGTATTTT. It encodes CASSQDALGMRATDTQYF.

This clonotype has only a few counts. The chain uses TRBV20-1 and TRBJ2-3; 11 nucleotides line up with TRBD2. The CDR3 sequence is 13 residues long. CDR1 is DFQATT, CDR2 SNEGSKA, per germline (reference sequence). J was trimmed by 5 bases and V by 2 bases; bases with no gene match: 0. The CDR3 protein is CSARLAGGDTQYF. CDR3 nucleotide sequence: TGCAGTGCTAGACTAGCGGGAGGAGATACGCAGTATTTT.

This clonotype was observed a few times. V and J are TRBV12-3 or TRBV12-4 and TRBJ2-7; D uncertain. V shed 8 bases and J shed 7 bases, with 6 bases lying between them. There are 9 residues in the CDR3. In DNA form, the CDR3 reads TGTGCCAGCGGGGTTGAGCAGTACTTC. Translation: CASGVEQYF.

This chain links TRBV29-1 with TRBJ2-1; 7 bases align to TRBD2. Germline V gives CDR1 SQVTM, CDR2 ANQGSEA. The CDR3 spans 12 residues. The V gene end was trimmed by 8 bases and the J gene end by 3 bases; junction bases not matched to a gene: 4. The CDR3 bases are TGCAGCACCCGGGACTACTACAATGAGCAGTTCTTC. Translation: CSTRDYYNEQFF.

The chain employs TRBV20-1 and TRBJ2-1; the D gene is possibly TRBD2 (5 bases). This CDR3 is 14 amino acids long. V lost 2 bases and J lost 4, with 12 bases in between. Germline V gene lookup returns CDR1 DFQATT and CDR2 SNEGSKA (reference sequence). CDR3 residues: CSARLRVVYNEQFF. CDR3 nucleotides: TGCAGTGCTAGATTGCGGGTGGTATACAATGAGCAGTTCTTC.

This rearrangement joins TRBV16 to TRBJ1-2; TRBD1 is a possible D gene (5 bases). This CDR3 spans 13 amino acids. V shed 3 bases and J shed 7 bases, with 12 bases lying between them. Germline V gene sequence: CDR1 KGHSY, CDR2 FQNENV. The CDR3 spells CASSHDQGFGYTF. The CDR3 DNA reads TGTGCCAGCAGCCATGACCAGGGTTTTGGCTACACCTTC.

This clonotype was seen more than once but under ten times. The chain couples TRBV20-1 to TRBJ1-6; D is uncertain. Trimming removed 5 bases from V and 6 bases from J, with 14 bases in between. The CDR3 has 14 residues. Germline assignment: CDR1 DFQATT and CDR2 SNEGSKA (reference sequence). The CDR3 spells CSAHTGPSNSPLHF. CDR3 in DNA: TGCAGTGCTCATACCGGGCCGTCTAATTCACCCCTCCACTTT.

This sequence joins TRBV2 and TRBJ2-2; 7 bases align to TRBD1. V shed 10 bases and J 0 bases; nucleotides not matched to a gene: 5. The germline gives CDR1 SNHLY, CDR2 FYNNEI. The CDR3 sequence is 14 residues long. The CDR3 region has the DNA TGTGCCACCTCCGGGACAGCGAACACCGGGGAGCTGTTTTTT. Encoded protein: CATSGTANTGELFF.

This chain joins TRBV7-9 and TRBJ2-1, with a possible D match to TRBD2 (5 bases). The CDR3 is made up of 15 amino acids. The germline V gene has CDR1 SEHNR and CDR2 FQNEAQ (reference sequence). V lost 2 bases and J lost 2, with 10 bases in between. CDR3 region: CASSLIEGTYNEQFF. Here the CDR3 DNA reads TGTGCCAGCAGCTTAATTGAGGGTACCTACAATGAGCAGTTCTTC.

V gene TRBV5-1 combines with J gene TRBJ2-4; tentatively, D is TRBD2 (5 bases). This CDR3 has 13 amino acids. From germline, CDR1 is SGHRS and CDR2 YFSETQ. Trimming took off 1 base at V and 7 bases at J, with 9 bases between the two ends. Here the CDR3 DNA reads TGCGCCAGCAGCTTGATCAGCGGTAACATTCAGTACTTC. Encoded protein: CASSLISGNIQYF.

The CDR3 DNA reads TGTGCCAGCAGTCCGCGACATCGTGATCAGCCCCAGCATTTT. It yields the protein CASSPRHRDQPQHF. V and J are TRBV12-3 or TRBV12-4 and TRBJ1-5; D is ambiguous. V lost 5 bases, J lost 5 bases, and 13 bases lay in between. The CDR3 extends over 14 amino acids.

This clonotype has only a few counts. CDR3 region: CAISPRTSGRAGDEQFF. The CDR3 DNA reads TGTGCCATCTCTCCGAGGACTAGCGGGAGGGCCGGGGATGAGCAGTTCTTC. The chain has TRBV10-3 and TRBJ2-1; 15 nucleotides match TRBD2. After removal of 8 bases from V and 8 bases from J, the junction contained 13 bases not matched to a gene. Germline loops: CDR1 ENHRY, CDR2 SYGVKD. This CDR3 is built from 17 residues.